Below are 20 T cell receptor beta chains sequenced from a single sample in a study of cytomegalovirus exposure and HLA in healthy donors. The study ran its PCR with 60 Vbeta and 13 Jbeta primers. The protocol was immunoSEQ multiplex PCR, while the TCRdb copy is restricted to in-frame clones and leaves out a portion. The sample has about 190,000 clones; about 84% are singletons. The sequenced sample was PBMCs. The receptors shown here come from a woman aged 25 to 39 in good health and CMV-seropositive.

V usage is TRBV7-6 and J usage is TRBJ1-6, with 9 bases lining up with TRBD1. The CDR3 consists of 15 residues. With 5 bases clipped from V and 5 bases from J, the junction kept 4 bases outside the gene matches. Germline-derived CDR1 and CDR2 are SGHVS and FNYEAQ. The CDR3 region has the DNA TGTGCCAGCAGCCTAAGACAGGGGGATAATTCACCCCTCCACTTT. Protein product: CASSLRQGDNSPLHF.

This clone was detected only a few times. The genes are TRBV7-9 and TRBJ2-2, with 10 nucleotides matching TRBD1. Trimming removed 5 bases from V and 3 bases from J; junction bases left unmatched: 6. The CDR3 length is 16 residues. The germline V gene has CDR1 SEHNR and CDR2 FQNEAQ (reference sequence). For the CDR3, the DNA is TGTGCCAGCAGCCTTACTGGACAGGGGGACACCGGGGAGCTGTTTTTT. Amino acids: CASSLTGQGDTGELFF.

This chain joins TRBV29-1 and TRBJ1-2; D not resolved. CDR1 is SQVTM and CDR2 is ANQGSEA in the germline V gene. The V gene lost 4 bases and the J gene lost 3 bases, with 12 bases spanning the gap. The CDR3 sequence is 13 residues long. For the CDR3, the DNA is TGCAGCGTTGGAACAGATTCGGACTATGGCTACACCTTC. As protein: CSVGTDSDYGYTF.

The V gene is TRBV29-1, the J gene TRBJ2-3; 7 bases are shared with TRBD2. CDR3 length: 15 residues. Germline assignment: CDR1 SQVTM and CDR2 ANQGSEA. Germline trimming cut 3 bases from V and 3 bases from J; bases unmatched to any gene: 9. CDR3 loop: CSVERTSAGTDTQYF. In nucleotides, the CDR3 is TGCAGCGTTGAGAGAACTAGCGCGGGAACAGATACGCAGTATTTT.

The chain uses TRBV6-1 and TRBJ2-7; TRBD1 might be the D (5 bases). Germline CDR1 and CDR2: MNHNS and SASEGT. V gave up 0 bases and J gave up 4 bases, with 13 bases separating them. The CDR3 contains 15 residues. CDR3: CASSEARQGRYEQYF. The CDR3, as DNA: TGTGCCAGCAGTGAAGCGCGGCAGGGCAGGTACGAGCAGTACTTC.

The CDR3 reads CASSAFLSSNTGELFF. The CDR3 DNA reads as TGTGCCAGCAGTGCGTTTCTGTCCTCGAACACCGGGGAGCTGTTTTTT. V is TRBV6-4 and J is TRBJ2-2; D ambiguous. The V and J ends lost 4 bases and 0 bases respectively, with 12 bases between them. This CDR3 has 16 residues. The germline gives CDR1 MRHNA, CDR2 SNTAGT.

V gene TRBV15 combines with J gene TRBJ2-5, with a weak D call TRBD1 (6 bases). V shed 5 bases and J shed 3 bases, with 19 bases lying between them. Germline assignment: CDR1 LNHNV and CDR2 YYDKDF (reference sequence). This CDR3 is built from 16 residues. The CDR3 spells CATSYKTGKLKETQYF. The CDR3 nucleotides read TGTGCCACCAGCTATAAGACAGGTAAACTAAAAGAGACCCAGTACTTC. The entire variable domain, with the rest obtained from reference TRBV15 and TRBJ2-5, is as follows: DAMVIQNPRYQVTQFGKPVTLSCSQTLNHNVMYWYQQKSSQAPKLLFHYYDKDFNNEADTPDNFQSRRPNTSFCFLDIRSPGLGDTAMYLCATSYKTGKLKETQYFGPGTRLLVL.

The V call is TRBV2, the J call TRBJ2-3, with D unresolved. Trimming removed 3 bases at V and 2 bases at J, with 9 bases between. This CDR3 spans 14 amino acids. The V gene's germline CDR1 is SNHLY and CDR2 FYNNEI. The DNA of the CDR3 is TGTGCCAGCAGTGACAGTTTTTACACAGATACGCAGTATTTT. It codes for CASSDSFYTDTQYF.

The chain couples TRBV28 to TRBJ1-2; 9 bases line up with TRBD1. With 6 bases clipped from V and 7 bases from J, the junction kept 9 bases outside the gene matches. Germline V gene lookup returns CDR1 MDHEN and CDR2 SYDVKM. The length of the CDR3 is 14 residues. CDR3 loop: CASRTPGQGRGYTF. CDR3 bases: TGTGCCAGCAGGACCCCGGGACAGGGCCGTGGCTACACCTTC.

The rearrangement links TRBV12-5 to TRBJ2-1; D is possibly TRBD1 (5 bases). This CDR3 has 15 residues. V lost 2 bases to trimming and J lost 4 bases, with 12 bases between them. Germline CDR1 is LGHNT and CDR2 is FRNRAP. DNA of the CDR3: TGTGCTAGTGGTTTGCGGCAGGGTAATTACAATGAGCAGTTCTTC. Its translation: CASGLRQGNYNEQFF.

This chain's CDR3 is CAWSPPGSGANVLTF. DNA of the CDR3: TGTGCCTGGAGTCCTCCGGGGTCTGGGGCCAACGTCCTGACTTTC. The chain combines TRBV30 with TRBJ2-6; maybe TRBD2 (5 bases). Germline CDR1 and CDR2: GTSNPN and SVGIG (reference sequence). The CDR3 length is 15 residues. V was trimmed by 2 bases and J by 1 base, leaving 9 bases between them.

CDR3 sequence reads: CAWSPPARGFGGYTF. As DNA, the CDR3 is TGTGCCTGGAGCCCTCCAGCTCGGGGTTTTGGTGGCTACACCTTC. The V call is TRBV30, the J call TRBJ1-2; D uncertain. The CDR3 contains 15 residues. The germline V and J ends were trimmed by 3 bases and 7 bases, with 21 bases remaining between them. Germline V gene lookup returns CDR1 GTSNPN and CDR2 SVGIG (reference sequence).

This clone came up once. V and J are TRBV5-1 and TRBJ2-5; 10 bases are shared with TRBD2. CDR1 is SGHRS, CDR2 YFSETQ, per germline. The CDR3 consists of 17 residues. With V trimmed by 2 bases and J by 0 bases, 7 bases remained unmatched. CDR3 amino acids: CASSLYSSGGYQETQYF. In DNA, the CDR3 is TGCGCCAGCAGCTTATACTCTAGCGGGGGTTACCAAGAGACCCAGTACTTC. Full variable domain (remainder filled in from reference TRBV5-1 and TRBJ2-5): KAGVTQTPRYLIKTRGQQVTLSCSPISGHRSVSWYQQTPGQGLQFLFEYFSETQRNKGNFPGRFSGRQFSNSRSEMNVSTLELGDSALYLCASSLYSSGGYQETQYFGPGTRLLVL.

V is TRBV7-8 and J is TRBJ1-1; 11 nucleotides line up with TRBD1. CDR3 length: 17 residues. CDR1 and CDR2 from the germline V gene are SGHVS and FQNEAQ. J gave up 7 bases and V 3 bases, and 13 bases lay outside the gene matches. CDR3 sequence: CASSFGRGTGGQDEAFF. CDR3 bases: TGTGCCAGCAGCTTTGGTAGAGGGACAGGGGGACAAGATGAAGCTTTCTTT. The whole variable domain, remainder taken from reference TRBV7-8 and TRBJ1-1, is GAGVSQSPRYKVAKRGQDVALRCDPISGHVSLFWYQQALGQGPEFLTYFQNEAQLDKSGLPSDRFFAERPEGSVSTLKIQRTQQEDSAVYLCASSFGRGTGGQDEAFFGQGTRLTVV.

The genes are TRBV6-6 and TRBJ2-3; D is undetermined. This CDR3 comprises 13 residues. Germline V lookup: CDR1 MNHNY, CDR2 SVGAGI (reference sequence). The ends were cut back, 4 bases at V and 1 base at J, with 6 bases in the middle. CDR3 coding DNA: TGTGCCAGCAGTTTGGCGGGCACAGATACGCAGTATTTT. Translated: CASSLAGTDTQYF.

This clone was seen a handful of times. The chain is built from TRBV4-3 and TRBJ2-7; 7 bases align to TRBD1. V gave up 3 bases and J gave up 2 bases; unmatched junction bases: 7. The germline V gene has CDR1 LGHNA and CDR2 YSLEER. CDR3 length equals 15 residues. CDR3 loop: CASSQWIGTAYEQYF. The CDR3 nucleotides read TGCGCCAGCAGCCAGTGGATCGGGACAGCCTACGAGCAGTACTTC.

The rearrangement joins TRBV10-3 to TRBJ2-5; possibly TRBD1 for D (5 bases). The J call could be wrong; TRBJ2-7 is a better fit for the DNA end. Germline values: CDR1 ENHRY, CDR2 SYGVKD. The CDR3 is 14 residues long. CDR3: CASRPGAGIYEQYF. The CDR3 DNA reads TGTGCCAGCCGACCAGGCGCAGGGATCTACGAGCAGTACTTC.

The chain employs TRBV5-1 and TRBJ2-7; no definite D call. With 1 base removed from V and 1 base from J, the gap between germline ends came to 15 bases. This CDR3 has 16 amino acids. From germline, CDR1 is SGHRS and CDR2 YFSETQ. The CDR3 protein is CASSLNEVSRSYEQYF. The CDR3 nucleotides are TGCGCCAGCAGCTTGAATGAGGTTTCTAGGTCCTACGAGCAGTACTTC.

This clone was seen more than once but under ten times. This chain joins TRBV5-1 and TRBJ2-7; 10 bases agree with TRBD2. The CDR3 length is 15 residues. V shed 6 bases, J shed 2 bases, and the junction held 8 bases outside the gene matches. Germline loops: CDR1 SGHRS, CDR2 YFSETQ. The DNA for the CDR3 is TGCGCCAGCACCTTAGCGGGGGGACCGACCTACGAGCAGTACTTC. Translated, it gives CASTLAGGPTYEQYF. Using reference TRBV5-1 and TRBJ2-7 for the parts outside the CDR3, the full variable domain is KAGVTQTPRYLIKTRGQQVTLSCSPISGHRSVSWYQQTPGQGLQFLFEYFSETQRNKGNFPGRFSGRQFSNSRSEMNVSTLELGDSALYLCASTLAGGPTYEQYFGPGTRLTVT.

The chain is built from TRBV18 and TRBJ1-3; 7 bases are shared with TRBD1. Losses at the gene ends were 3 bases for V and 0 bases for J; bases not matched to a gene: 2. Looked up from germline, CDR1 is KGHSH and CDR2 is LQKENI. The CDR3 is 15 amino acids. The chain's CDR3 is CASSPQGVSGNTIYF. DNA of the CDR3: TGTGCCAGCTCACCGCAGGGGGTCTCTGGAAACACCATATATTTT. The whole variable domain, remainder taken from reference TRBV18 and TRBJ1-3, is NAGVMQNPRHLVRRRGQEARLRCSPMKGHSHVYWYRQLPEEGLKFMVYLQKENIIDESGMPKERFSAEFPKEGPSILRIQQVVRGDSAAYFCASSPQGVSGNTIYFGEGSWLTVV.